This T cell receptor (beta chain) was recorded in a study of a mutant IDH1 vaccine in newly diagnosed glioma. Time point specified: week 5, during vaccination. Doses of 300 ug of mutant IDH1 20-mer peptide were given with topical imiquimod. Each astrocytoma in the donors was new, WHO grade 3 or 4, IDH1-mutant and ATRX-lost. The CDR3 is 14 residues long. Germline lookup yields CDR1 SGHRS and CDR2 YFSETQ. V was clipped by 1 base and J by 3 bases, with 11 bases between them. Notes on this clone: The antigen remains undetermined.

Libraries were prepared by immunoSEQ multiplex PCR; TCRdb keeps only in-frame clonotypes and omits some of them. The repertoire holds approximately 60,000 clones, with about 80% as singletons. This receptor was taken from a woman between 18 and 30 years old with glioma. Some clones in this sample may be carry-over from other donors' samples. Sequencing was performed on PBMCs, taken from a glioma patient whose treatment included an IDH1 peptide vaccine. The V gene is TRBV5-1, the J gene TRBJ2-7; perhaps D is TRBD1 or TRBD2 (6 bases each). DNA of the CDR3: TGCGCCAGCAGCTTGCGGGGGCCAGACTACGAGCAGTACTTC. This codes for CASSLRGPDYEQYF. The full variable domain, with the rest looked up from reference TRBV5-1 and TRBJ2-7, is KAGVTQTPRYLIKTRGQQVTLSCSPISGHRSVSWYQQTPGQGLQFLFEYFSETQRNKGNFPGRFSGRQFSNSRSEMNVSTLELGDSALYLCASSLRGPDYEQYFGPGTRLTVT.